These 3 T cell receptor beta chains came from one sample sequenced in a study of blood T cell repertoires in COVID-19. Libraries were prepared by immunoSEQ multiplex PCR; TCRdb keeps only in-frame clonotypes and omits some of them. Among roughly 150,000 clones listed, around 81% were seen once. The sequencing sample was made of peripheral blood. These receptors originate from a man in his 70s with active or convalescent COVID-19.

This rearrangement joins TRBV18 to TRBJ2-7; D may be TRBD1 (6 bases). The germline V gene encodes CDR1 KGHSH and CDR2 LQKENI. The V and J ends lost 1 base and 6 bases respectively, with 7 bases between them. There are 12 residues in the CDR3. CDR3 nucleotides: TGTGCCAGCTCACCACTACAGGGCGAGCAGTACTTC. It codes for CASSPLQGEQYF.

The chain employs TRBV24-1 and TRBJ2-2, with 7 bases that match TRBD2. Germline-derived CDR1 and CDR2 are KGHDR and SFDVKD. J lost 3 bases, V lost 1 base, and 4 bases had no gene match. CDR3 size: 16 residues. This CDR3 reads CATSDLTSDYTGELFF. The CDR3 DNA follows: TGTGCCACCAGTGATTTAACTAGCGACTACACCGGGGAGCTGTTTTTT.

This chain uses TRBV6-5 with TRBJ1-1; possibly TRBD1 for D (6 bases). Germline lookup yields CDR1 MNHEY and CDR2 SVGAGI. V gave up 5 bases and J gave up 4 bases, with 17 bases separating them. The CDR3 sequence is 15 residues long. The CDR3 protein is CASSRETGGGTEAFF. The CDR3 nucleotides read TGTGCCAGCAGTAGGGAGACAGGTGGAGGCACTGAAGCTTTCTTT.